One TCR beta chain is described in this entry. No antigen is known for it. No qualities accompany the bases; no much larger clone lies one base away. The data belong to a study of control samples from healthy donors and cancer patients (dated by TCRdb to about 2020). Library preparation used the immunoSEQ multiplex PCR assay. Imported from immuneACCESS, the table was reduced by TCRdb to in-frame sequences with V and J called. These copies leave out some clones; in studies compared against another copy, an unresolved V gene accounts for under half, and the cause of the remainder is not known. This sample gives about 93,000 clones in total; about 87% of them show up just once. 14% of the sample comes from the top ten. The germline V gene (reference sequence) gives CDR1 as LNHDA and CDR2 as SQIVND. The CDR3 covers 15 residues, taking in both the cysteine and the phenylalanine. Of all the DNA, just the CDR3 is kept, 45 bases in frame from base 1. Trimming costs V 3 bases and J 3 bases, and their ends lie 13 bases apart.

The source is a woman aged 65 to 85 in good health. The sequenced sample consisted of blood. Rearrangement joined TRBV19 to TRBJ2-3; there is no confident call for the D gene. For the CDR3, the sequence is CASSIRFIPTDTQYF. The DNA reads TGTGCCAGTAGTATTCGATTTATCCCAACAGATACGCAGTATTTT.